The 32 T cell receptor beta chains below were found in one sample sequenced in a study of OX40 agonist ivuxolimab in advanced cancers. TCRdb keeps only in-frame clones here, not all; method: immunoSEQ multiplex PCR. The table records around 51,000 clones, roughly 80% of them present only once. This material consisted of CD4+ or CD8+ T cells sorted from blood, taken in a trial of the OX40 agonist ivuxolimab. These receptors all stem from an adult with an advanced solid tumor such as melanoma, head and neck, liver or kidney cancer.

The chain uses TRBV5-8 and TRBJ1-3; TRBD1 matches 7 bases. The CDR3 length is 15 residues. With 0 bases clipped from V and 4 bases from J, the junction kept 4 bases outside the gene matches. Germline V CDR1 and CDR2: SGHTS, YDEGEE. This CDR3 is CASSLGGGFGNTIYF. CDR3 bases: TGTGCCAGCAGCTTGGGAGGGGGCTTCGGAAACACCATATATTTT.

The chain is built from TRBV19 and TRBJ1-6; D remains unclear. The CDR3 length is 13 residues. The ends were cut back, 5 bases at V and 7 bases at J, with 9 bases in the middle. The germline V gene has CDR1 LNHDA and CDR2 SQIVND (reference sequence). DNA of the CDR3: TGTGCCAGTAGTGGCCCACAGAATTCACCCCTCCACTTT. It specifies CASSGPQNSPLHF.

V gene TRBV5-4 combines with J gene TRBJ2-3; D gene ambiguous. The germline V gene encodes CDR1 SGHNT and CDR2 YYREEE (reference sequence). This CDR3 has 13 amino acids. Trimming removed 4 bases at V and 6 bases at J, with 12 bases between. The CDR3 DNA is TGTGCCAGCAGCGTTTCGACCGGGGATACGCAGTATTTT. It is translated as CASSVSTGDTQYF.

This clone appeared a single time. The rearrangement uses TRBV15 and TRBJ1-1; tentative D call: TRBD1 (6 bases). The CDR3 is 15 amino acids. Germline V gene data show CDR1 as LNHNV and CDR2 as YYDKDF (reference sequence). The V end was cut by 0 bases, the J end by 4 bases, with 12 bases between. Here the CDR3 DNA reads TGTGCCACCAGCAGAGATCAACAGGGCAGCACTGAAGCTTTCTTT. Its protein product is CATSRDQQGSTEAFF.

V is TRBV5-4 and J is TRBJ1-4, with no clear D. CDR3 length equals 15 residues. Germline CDR1 and CDR2: SGHNT and YYREEE (reference sequence). Between the trimmed V and J ends, which lost 3 bases and 4 bases, there was a span of 13 bases. This CDR3 reads CASSYKRGSNEKLFF. The DNA of the CDR3 is TGTGCCAGCAGCTATAAGAGAGGCAGTAATGAAAAACTGTTTTTT.

The chain is built from TRBV10-3 and TRBJ2-3; TRBD2 matches at 14 bases. CDR3 length: 14 amino acids. With V trimmed by 10 bases and J by 7 bases, 7 bases remained unmatched. Germline V gives CDR1 ENHRY, CDR2 SYGVKD. CDR3 bases: TGTGCCACGGGGACTAGCGGGAGAATGTATACGCAGTATTTT. It specifies CATGTSGRMYTQYF.

The chain links TRBV10-2 to TRBJ2-7; D gene ambiguous. The V gene lost 1 base and the J gene lost 0 bases, with 13 bases spanning the gap. Germline V gene data show CDR1 as WSHSY and CDR2 as SAAADI. The length of the CDR3 is 16 residues. This CDR3 is CASSEYRARSSYEQYF. The CDR3, as DNA: TGCGCCAGCAGTGAGTACCGAGCGCGGAGCTCCTACGAGCAGTACTTC.

The V call is TRBV5-1, the J call TRBJ1-1; 12 bases are shared with TRBD1. J gave up 6 bases and V 0 bases, and 3 bases lay outside the gene matches. Germline V lookup: CDR1 SGHRS, CDR2 YFSETQ. CDR3 size: 15 residues. The CDR3 reads CASSLGDRGRAEAFF. Here the CDR3 DNA reads TGCGCCAGCAGCTTGGGGGACAGGGGGCGCGCTGAAGCTTTCTTT.

The rearrangement uses TRBV4-1 and TRBJ1-4; tentatively, D is TRBD1 (5 bases). Germline V gene sequence: CDR1 MGHRA, CDR2 YSYEKL. Trimming took 2 bases from V and 1 from J, leaving 8 bases between them. The length of the CDR3 is 15 residues. The CDR3 region has the DNA TGCGCCAGCAGCCAAACGACAGTAACTAATGAAAAACTGTTTTTT. This gives the protein CASSQTTVTNEKLFF.

The chain has TRBV28 and TRBJ1-1, with D hard to call. The CDR3 consists of 15 residues. Trimming pared 5 bases from V and 10 bases from J, leaving 23 bases between. The germline V gene has CDR1 MDHEN and CDR2 SYDVKM. In nucleotides, the CDR3 is TGTGCCAGCAGTCCAACCCGCGGGCCTCCGCTGGGAGCTTTCTTT. It translates to CASSPTRGPPLGAFF.

This rearrangement joins TRBV25-1 to TRBJ2-3; no clear D gene. Germline CDR1 is MGHDK and CDR2 is SYGVNS. Deletions cut 2 bases from V and 6 bases from J, with 6 bases between. This CDR3 has 12 amino acids. The CDR3 sequence is CASSERADTQYF. In nucleotides, the CDR3 is TGTGCCAGCAGTGAAAGGGCGGATACGCAGTATTTT.

Sample share makes this clone medium-sized. The rearrangement uses TRBV7-8 and TRBJ1-2, with 7 nucleotides matching TRBD1. The CDR3 spans 12 residues. The V gene end was trimmed by 8 bases and the J gene end by 13 bases; junction bases not matched to a gene: 13. Per the germline V gene, CDR1 is SGHVS and CDR2 is FQNEAQ. The CDR3: CASSQGEDTGTF. The CDR3 nucleotides are TGTGCCAGCTCCCAGGGGGAGGACACGGGCACCTTC.

The V call is TRBV10-2, the J call TRBJ1-1; 9 nucleotides align to TRBD1. Germline V gene lookup returns CDR1 WSHSY and CDR2 SAAADI. Trimming removed 2 bases from V and 2 bases from J; junction bases left unmatched: 3. This CDR3 is 15 amino acids long. The CDR3 is CASSEVTGGNTEAFF. In DNA form, the CDR3 reads TGCGCCAGCAGTGAGGTTACAGGGGGCAACACTGAAGCTTTCTTT.

The chain joins TRBV6-1 to TRBJ1-1, with 7 bases identical to TRBD1. The germline gives CDR1 MNHNS, CDR2 SASEGT. V lost 0 bases, J lost 11 bases, and 9 bases stayed unmatched. The CDR3 consists of 14 residues. The CDR3 reads CASSEADRAVVAFF. CDR3 in DNA: TGTGCCAGCAGTGAAGCCGACAGGGCGGTGGTCGCTTTCTTT.

The chain couples TRBV9 to TRBJ2-1; no firm D call. The CDR3 has 13 amino acids. CDR1 and CDR2 from the germline V gene are SGDLS and YYNGEE. V lost 0 bases to trimming and J lost 7 bases, with 8 bases between them. The CDR3 here is CASSVVGSNEQFF. Here the CDR3 DNA reads TGTGCCAGCAGCGTAGTAGGGTCAAATGAGCAGTTCTTC.

V gene TRBV28 combines with J gene TRBJ2-7, with TRBD2 matching 13 bases. CDR3 size: 15 residues. Germline V lookup: CDR1 MDHEN, CDR2 SYDVKM. With 6 bases clipped from V and 5 bases from J, the junction kept 7 bases outside the gene matches. The CDR3 loop is CASRPGLAGTHEQYF. CDR3 in DNA: TGTGCCAGCAGACCGGGACTAGCGGGAACCCACGAGCAGTACTTC.

The CDR3 DNA sequence: TGCGCCAGCAGCCAAGATCCTGCGGGAGCGGGTACCGGGGAGCTGTTTTTT. Its translation is CASSQDPAGAGTGELFF. The chain is built from TRBV4-1 and TRBJ2-2; 7 nucleotides agree with TRBD2. The V gene end was trimmed by 0 bases and the J gene end by 5 bases; junction bases not matched to a gene: 9. The length of the CDR3 is 17 residues. Germline lookup yields CDR1 MGHRA and CDR2 YSYEKL.

The chain combines TRBV28 with TRBJ2-3, with D possibly being TRBD1 (5 bases). The CDR3 consists of 17 residues. Germline CDR1 is MDHEN and CDR2 is SYDVKM. Trimming took off 3 bases at V and 0 bases at J, with 16 bases between the two ends. CDR3 protein: CASSLSGAVPSTDTQYF. The CDR3 DNA reads TGTGCCAGCAGTTTGAGTGGGGCTGTACCAAGCACAGATACGCAGTATTTT. The whole variable domain, remainder taken from reference TRBV28 and TRBJ2-3, is DVKVTQSSRYLVKRTGEKVFLECVQDMDHENMFWYRQDPGLGLRLIYFSYDVKMKEKGDIPEGYSVSREKKERFSLILESASTNQTSMYLCASSLSGAVPSTDTQYFGPGTRLTVL.

This clone was observed a few times. This sequence joins TRBV7-6 and TRBJ2-6, with D possibly matching TRBD1 (5 bases). Germline lookup yields CDR1 SGHVS and CDR2 FNYEAQ. Trimming removed 5 bases at V and 0 bases at J, with 23 bases between. The CDR3 has 20 residues. The CDR3 loop is CASSHKKTEYSSSGANVLTF. The DNA of the CDR3 is TGTGCCAGCAGCCATAAGAAGACAGAGTACTCTAGCTCTGGGGCCAACGTCCTGACTTTC.

V and J are TRBV5-1 and TRBJ1-1, with 7 bases identical to TRBD1. The CDR3 is made up of 15 amino acids. Per the germline V gene, CDR1 is SGHRS and CDR2 is YFSETQ. Trimming cost V 2 bases and J 1 base; bases outside gene matches: 5. As DNA, the CDR3 is TGCGCCAGCAGCTTACAGGGGCCCCCGAACACTGAAGCTTTCTTT. Translating it yields CASSLQGPPNTEAFF.

This sequence joins TRBV5-1 and TRBJ1-1, with D uncertain. The V gene's germline CDR1 is SGHRS and CDR2 YFSETQ. The V and J ends lost 4 bases and 1 base respectively, with 11 bases between them. The CDR3 is 14 residues long. As DNA, the CDR3 is TGCGCCAGCAGCCCAGAAACAGCGAACACTGAAGCTTTCTTT. Translated: CASSPETANTEAFF.

The chain recombines TRBV15 with TRBJ2-7; 9 bases map to TRBD2. Germline assignment: CDR1 LNHNV and CDR2 YYDKDF (reference sequence). V lost 0 bases, J lost 1 base, and 7 bases stayed unmatched. The CDR3 length is 17 residues. CDR3 in DNA: TGTGCCACCAGCAGAGATAGGAGGCTAGCGGGGTCCTACGAGCAGTACTTC. It is translated as CATSRDRRLAGSYEQYF.

The chain links TRBV19 to TRBJ1-5; TRBD1 is a possible D gene (5 bases). The CDR3 runs 16 residues. Deletions cut 5 bases from V and 0 bases from J, with 14 bases between. Germline lookup yields CDR1 LNHDA and CDR2 SQIVND (reference sequence). CDR3 in DNA: TGTGCCAGTAGTCACCGGGACCGTATTAGCAATCAGCCCCAGCATTTT. Translation: CASSHRDRISNQPQHF.

The CDR3 sequence is CASSLVGQPQHF. CDR3 sequence (DNA): TGTGCCAGCAGCTTGGTTGGTCAGCCCCAGCATTTT. V is TRBV5-6 and J is TRBJ1-5; D ambiguous. The CDR3 is 12 residues long. The V end was cut by 0 bases, the J end by 6 bases, with 4 bases between. The V gene's germline CDR1 is SGHDT and CDR2 YYEEEE.

The chain combines TRBV4-1 with TRBJ2-1; possibly TRBD2 for D (12 bases). Germline-derived CDR1 and CDR2 are MGHRA and YSYEKL. V dropped 3 bases and J dropped 3 bases, with 27 bases sitting between them. CDR3 length equals 20 residues. CDR3 residues: CASSHRTGGRLAGVYNEQFF. The CDR3 DNA reads TGCGCCAGCAGCCACCGGACAGGGGGCAGACTAGCGGGAGTCTACAATGAGCAGTTCTTC.

This clone has just a few counts. The V and J genes are TRBV7-9 and TRBJ1-4, with no clear D. The germline V and J ends were trimmed by 5 bases and 5 bases, with 6 bases remaining between them. The CDR3 contains 12 residues. Germline-derived CDR1 and CDR2 are SEHNR and FQNEAQ (reference sequence). CDR3 bases: TGTGCCAGCAGCAGAACAAATGAAAAACTGTTTTTT. Residues: CASSRTNEKLFF. Looking up the rest from reference TRBV7-9 and TRBJ1-4 gives the full variable domain: DTGVSQNPRHKITKRGQNVTFRCDPISEHNRLYWYRQTLGQGPEFLTYFQNEAQLEKSRLLSDRFSAERPKGSFSTLEIQRTEQGDSAMYLCASSRTNEKLFFGSGTQLSVL.

CDR3 sequence (DNA): TGTGCCAGCAGCCAATGGGCTAGCGGGGGGCAGGAGCATGAGCAGTTCTTC. Its protein product is CASSQWASGGQEHEQFF. V is TRBV14 and J is TRBJ2-1, with TRBD2 matching 11 bases. V was clipped by 2 bases and J by 8 bases; unmatched bases: 11. Germline loops: CDR1 SGHDN, CDR2 FVKESK. The CDR3 sequence is 17 residues long.

This rearrangement joins TRBV2 to TRBJ2-5; D not resolved. This CDR3 is built from 13 residues. CDR1 is SNHLY and CDR2 is FYNNEI in the germline V gene. The V and J ends lost 5 bases and 9 bases respectively, with 16 bases between them. The DNA of the CDR3 is TGTGCCAGCAGTACGACTGGAAATGGGGCCCAGTACTTC. Translated: CASSTTGNGAQYF. Full variable domain (remainder filled in from reference TRBV2 and TRBJ2-5): EPEVTQTPSHQVTQMGQEVILRCVPISNHLYFYWYRQILGQKVEFLVSFYNNEISEKSEIFDDQFSVERPDGSNFTLKIRSTKLEDSAMYFCASSTTGNGAQYFGPGTRLLVL.

The rearrangement joins TRBV9 to TRBJ1-6; the D gene is possibly TRBD1 (5 bases). With 0 bases removed from V and 8 bases from J, the gap between germline ends came to 12 bases. The germline CDR1 and CDR2 sequences are SGDLS and YYNGEE. The CDR3 consists of 15 residues. CDR3 region: CASSVARGGDSPLHF. The DNA for the CDR3 is TGTGCCAGCAGCGTAGCTCGGGGAGGGGATTCACCCCTCCACTTT.

The CDR3 coding sequence is TGTGCCAGCAGCCAAGAATCCGCGGGGAGCTCCTATAATTCACCCCTCCACTTT. Translated, it gives CASSQESAGSSYNSPLHF. This chain joins TRBV4-2 and TRBJ1-6, with D unresolved. Looked up from germline, CDR1 is LGHNA and CDR2 is YNFKEQ. V lost 0 bases and J lost 0, with 12 bases in between. The CDR3 is made up of 18 amino acids.

The chain employs TRBV28 and TRBJ2-7; no reliable D call. The CDR3 is 17 residues long. Germline-derived CDR1 and CDR2 are MDHEN and SYDVKM. V was trimmed by 11 bases and J by 0 bases, leaving 26 bases between them. CDR3 loop: CAAWSGLGPASSYEQYF. The CDR3 nucleotides are TGTGCCGCTTGGTCTGGGTTGGGCCCAGCCAGCTCCTACGAGCAGTACTTC. Complete variable domain (other parts from reference TRBV28 and TRBJ2-7): DVKVTQSSRYLVKRTGEKVFLECVQDMDHENMFWYRQDPGLGLRLIYFSYDVKMKEKGDIPEGYSVSREKKERFSLILESASTNQTSMYLCAAWSGLGPASSYEQYFGPGTRLTVT.

This clone was picked up one time. The rearrangement links TRBV18 to TRBJ2-7; D is unresolved. This CDR3 is 10 amino acids long. The germline V gene has CDR1 KGHSH and CDR2 LQKENI. The V and J ends lost 3 bases and 13 bases respectively, with 10 bases between them. In nucleotides, the CDR3 is TGTGCCAGCTCACCCCTGGTCATATACTTC. It codes for CASSPLVIYF.